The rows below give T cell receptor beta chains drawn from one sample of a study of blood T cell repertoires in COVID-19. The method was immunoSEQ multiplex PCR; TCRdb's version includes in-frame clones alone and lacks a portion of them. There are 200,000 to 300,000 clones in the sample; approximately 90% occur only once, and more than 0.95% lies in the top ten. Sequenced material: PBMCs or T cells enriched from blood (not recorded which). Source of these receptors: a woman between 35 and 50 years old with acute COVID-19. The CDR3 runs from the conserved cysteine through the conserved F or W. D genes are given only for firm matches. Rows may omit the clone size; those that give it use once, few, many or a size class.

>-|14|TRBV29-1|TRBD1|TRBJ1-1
TGCAGCGTGAGAAGGGGGACAGGGGGCACTGAAGCTTTCTTT
CSVRRGTGGTEAFF
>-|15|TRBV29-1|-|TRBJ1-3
TGCAGCGTTAGACTCGCTGAGGGACATGGAAACACCATATATTTT
CSVRLAEGHGNTIYF
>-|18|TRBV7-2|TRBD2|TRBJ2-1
TGTGCCAGCAGCTTATATATTAGCGGGATAGGCTCCTACAATGAGCAGTTCTTC
CASSLYISGIGSYNEQFF
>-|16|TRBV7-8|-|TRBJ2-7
TGTGCCAGCAGCACGCCGCGGACAAATCTTCCCTACGAGCAGTACTTC
CASSTPRTNLPYEQYF
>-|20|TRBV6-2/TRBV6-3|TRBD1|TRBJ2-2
TGTGCCAGCAGTTACATGTCGGACAGGGGGCGGAAAACTAGACACGGGGAGCTGTTTTTT
CASSYMSDRGRKTRHGELFF
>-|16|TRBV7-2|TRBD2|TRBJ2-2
TGTGCCAGCAGCACGGGACTAGCGGGAGTCTCTGGGGAGCTGTTTTTT
CASSTGLAGVSGELFF
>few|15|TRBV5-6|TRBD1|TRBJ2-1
TGTGCCAGCAGCATAGGGACAGTCTCCTACAATGAGCAGTTCTTC
CASSIGTVSYNEQFF
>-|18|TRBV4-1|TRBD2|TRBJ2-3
TGCGCCAGCAGCCAAGAAGTAGCGAGCGGGAGGGCCACAGATACGCAGTATTTT
CASSQEVASGRATDTQYF
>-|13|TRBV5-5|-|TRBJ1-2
TGTGCCAGCAGCTTGTACCGGGACTATGGCTACACCTTC
CASSLYRDYGYTF
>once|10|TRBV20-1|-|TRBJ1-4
TGCAGTCCCTCTGGGGACAAGACGGTTTTT
CSPSGDKTVF
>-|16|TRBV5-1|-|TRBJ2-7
TGCGCCAGCAGCTTGCGTTTTCAGGGAAGGGTGGACGAGCAGTACTTC
CASSLRFQGRVDEQYF
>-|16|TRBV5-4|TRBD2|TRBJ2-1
TGTGCCAGCAGCATAGGACTAGCGGGAGACCGCAATGAGCAGTTCTTC
CASSIGLAGDRNEQFF
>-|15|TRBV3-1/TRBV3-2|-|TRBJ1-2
TGTGCCAGCAGCCAAGGGCACAGGACAGCCTATGGCTACACCTTC
CASSQGHRTAYGYTF
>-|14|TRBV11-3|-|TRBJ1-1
TGTGCCAGCAGCTTAGTCAGGGATGGCACTGAAGCTTTCTTT
CASSLVRDGTEAFF
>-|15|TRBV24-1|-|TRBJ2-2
TGTGCCACCAGTGATTCTCGGGTTTGGACCGGGGAGCTGTTTTTT
CATSDSRVWTGELFF
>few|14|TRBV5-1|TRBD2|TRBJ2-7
TGCGCCAGCAGCTTAGCGGGAGGCACCTACGAGCAGTACTTC
CASSLAGGTYEQYF
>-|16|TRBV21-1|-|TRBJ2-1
TGTGCCAGCAGCAAGGAGCGGGAGGGCCCCTACAATGAGCAGTTCTTC
CASSKEREGPYNEQFF
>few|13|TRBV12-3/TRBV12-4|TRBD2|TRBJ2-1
TGTGCCAGCAGCTTCGGGCCAGCGGGGGAGCAGTTCTTC
CASSFGPAGEQFF
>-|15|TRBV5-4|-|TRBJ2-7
TGTGCCAGCAGCCAAAACAGGGCTACCGGGTACGAGCAGTACTTC
CASSQNRATGYEQYF
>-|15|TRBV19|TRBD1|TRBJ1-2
TGTGCCAGTAGCCCCACCGGACAGGGGGACTATGGCTACACCTTC
CASSPTGQGDYGYTF
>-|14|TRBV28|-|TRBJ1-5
TGTGCCAGCCTCGGCACAGATTTTAATCAGCCCCAGCATTTT
CASLGTDFNQPQHF
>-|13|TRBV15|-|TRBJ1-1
TGTGCCACCAGCAGAGATTCAGGCACTGAAGCTTTCTTT
CATSRDSGTEAFF
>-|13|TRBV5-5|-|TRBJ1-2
TGTGCCAGCATCGCTCGGGGTAACTATGGCTACACCTTC
CASIARGNYGYTF
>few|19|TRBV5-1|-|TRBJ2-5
TGCGCCAGCAGCTTGGTATTTGCTGTTGGCGGGCGCAGAAAAGAGACCCAGTACTTC
CASSLVFAVGGRRKETQYF
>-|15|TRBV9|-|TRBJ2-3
TGTGCCAGCAGCGTAGGAAAGGGGAGCACAGATACGCAGTATTTT
CASSVGKGSTDTQYF
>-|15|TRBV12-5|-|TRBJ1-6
TGTGCTAGTGGTCTCAACCAGGGGACTAATTCACCCCTCCACTTT
CASGLNQGTNSPLHF
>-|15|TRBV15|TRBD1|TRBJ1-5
TGTGCCACCGAACCGGGACAGGGTAGCAATCAGCCCCAGCATTTT
CATEPGQGSNQPQHF
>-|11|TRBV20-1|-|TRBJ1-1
TGCAGTGCTAGCTCGGGGGGTGACGCTTTCTTT
CSASSGGDAFF
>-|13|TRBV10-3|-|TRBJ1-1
TGTGCCGCGAGACAGGATATGAACACTGAAGCTTTCTTT
CAARQDMNTEAFF
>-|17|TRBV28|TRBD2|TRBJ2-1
TGTGCCAGCAGTTCGGGACTAGCGGGAGGAGGTTACAATGAGCAGTTCTTC
CASSSGLAGGGYNEQFF
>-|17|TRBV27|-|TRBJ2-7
TGTGCCAGCAGTTTAGGTACAGGGACCAGTTTTTACTACGAGCAGTACTTC
CASSLGTGTSFYYEQYF
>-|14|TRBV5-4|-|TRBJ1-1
TGTGCCAGCAGCATTCAGGGGTTTTCCACTGAAGCTTTCTTT
CASSIQGFSTEAFF
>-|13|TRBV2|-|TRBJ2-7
TGTGCCAGCAGTGTTAAGAGATCCTACGAGCAGTACTTC
CASSVKRSYEQYF
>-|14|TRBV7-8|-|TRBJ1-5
TGTGCCAGCAGCTTTGGTGGGGGCCCCGATCGCCAGCATTTT
CASSFGGGPDRQHF
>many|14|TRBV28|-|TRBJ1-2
TGTGCCAGCAGTCCCCTTCGAGGGCAGAGGGGCTACACCTTC
CASSPLRGQRGYTF
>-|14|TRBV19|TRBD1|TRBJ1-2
TGTGCCAGTAGCCCAACAGGGGGCGACTATGGCTACACCTTC
CASSPTGGDYGYTF
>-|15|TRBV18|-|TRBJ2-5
TGTGCCAGCTCACCACCCTCTCTGACACAAGAGACCCAGTACTTC
CASSPPSLTQETQYF
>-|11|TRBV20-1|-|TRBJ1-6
TGCAGTGCTAGAGGAGGTGGACCCCTCCACTTT
CSARGGGPLHF
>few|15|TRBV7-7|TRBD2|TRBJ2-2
TGTGCTAGCAGCCCGCTAGCGGGAGCGGTCGGGGAGCTGTTTTTT
CASSPLAGAVGELFF
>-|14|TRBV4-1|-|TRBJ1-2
TGCGCCAGCAGCCAAGTCGGGGGGCCGACTGGCTACACCTTC
CASSQVGGPTGYTF
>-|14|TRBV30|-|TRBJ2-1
TGTGCCTGGAGCCGTAGCGGCTCCTACAATGAGCAGTTCTTC
CAWSRSGSYNEQFF
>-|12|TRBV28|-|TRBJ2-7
TGTGCCAGCACCCAACAGGGCTACGAGCAGTACTTC
CASTQQGYEQYF
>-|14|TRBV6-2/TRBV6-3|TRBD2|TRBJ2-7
TGTGCCAGCAGTCGGGAGGGCCGTTACGACGAGCAGTACTTC
CASSREGRYDEQYF
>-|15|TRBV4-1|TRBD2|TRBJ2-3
TGCGCCAGTTCGGGACTAGGGAAGAACACAGATACGCAGTATTTT
CASSGLGKNTDTQYF
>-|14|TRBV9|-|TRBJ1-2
TGTGCCAGCAGCGGGGCCAAAACAGACTATGGCTACACCTTC
CASSGAKTDYGYTF
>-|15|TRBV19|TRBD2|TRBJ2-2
TGTGCCACTGGACTAGCGGGAGGTTATACCGGGGAGCTGTTTTTT
CATGLAGGYTGELFF
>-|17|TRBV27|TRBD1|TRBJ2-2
TGTGCCAGCAGTTTGGCAGGGGGCGTATCCAGCACCGGGGAGCTGTTTTTT
CASSLAGGVSSTGELFF
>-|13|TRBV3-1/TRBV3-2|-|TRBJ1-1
TGTGCCAGCAGCCAAGGACTATGGGCTGAAGCTTTCTTT
CASSQGLWAEAFF
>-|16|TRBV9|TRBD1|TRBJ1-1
TGTGCCAGCAGCGTAGTTGCACAGGGGTCGAACACTGAAGCTTTCTTT
CASSVVAQGSNTEAFF
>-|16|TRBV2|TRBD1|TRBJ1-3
TGTGCCAGCAGTGATGCTCAGGGGGCCTCTGGAAACACCATATATTTT
CASSDAQGASGNTIYF